One sample yielded the 10 T cell receptor beta chains listed below, sequenced in a study of graft-versus-host responses after intestinal transplantation. The table came from immunoSEQ multiplex PCR; TCRdb's copy has only in-frame clones and leaves some out. Of around 64,000 clones in the sample, 94% were seen once. What these receptors recognize is not known. This specimen consisted of unstimulated CD4+ T cells sorted from spleen or lymph node cells, obtained before transplant. The receptors originated from a human donor who was the organ donor for an intestinal transplant.

This chain joins TRBV9 and TRBJ1-1, with no clear D. Germline V gives CDR1 SGDLS, CDR2 YYNGEE. The CDR3 loop spans 15 amino acids. Trimming shortened V by 3 bases and J by 0 bases, and 12 bases separated the two germline ends. CDR3 DNA sequence: TGTGCCAGCAGCGCCATCGGGTTCCTGAACACTGAAGCTTTCTTT. Translation gives CASSAIGFLNTEAFF.

The J gene is TRBJ2-5, the V gene TRBV7-2; 15 nucleotides match TRBD2. This CDR3 spans 16 amino acids. V lost 5 bases to trimming and J lost 2 bases; unmatched junction nucleotides: 3. In germline, CDR1 is SGHTA, CDR2 FQGNSA. As DNA, the CDR3 is TGTGCCAGCAGCCGAGGACTAGCGGGGGGGCAAGAGACCCAGTACTTC. Residues: CASSRGLAGGQETQYF.

This clone was found once. V usage is TRBV7-6 and J usage is TRBJ2-2; D is uncertain. Germline V lookup: CDR1 SGHVS, CDR2 FNYEAQ. The CDR3 has 15 amino acids. V lost 8 bases and J 4 bases, leaving 17 bases between the germline ends. CDR3 amino acids: CASCPGVRSTGELFF. DNA of the CDR3: TGTGCCAGCTGCCCAGGAGTCAGGAGCACCGGGGAGCTGTTTTTT.

V is TRBV7-2 and J is TRBJ1-2, with a possible D match to TRBD1 (6 bases). This CDR3 region has 13 residues. Germline V gene sequence: CDR1 SGHTA, CDR2 FQGNSA. V lost 5 bases, J lost 7 bases, and 14 bases lay in between. CDR3 region: CASSLGGVGGYTF. The CDR3 DNA sequence: TGTGCCAGCAGCCTAGGGGGGGTTGGTGGCTACACCTTC. Based on the CDR3 plus reference TRBV7-2 and TRBJ1-2, the full variable domain is GAGVSQSPSNKVTEKGKDVELRCDPISGHTALYWYRQSLGQGLEFLIYFQGNSAPDKSGLPSDRFSAERTGGSVSTLTIQRTQQEDSAVYLCASSLGGVGGYTFGSGTRLTVV.

The V and J genes are TRBV6-6 and TRBJ1-3; 8 positions agree with TRBD1. CDR3 length: 14 amino acids. J gave up 5 bases and V 8 bases, and 8 bases lay outside the gene matches. Germline CDR1 is MNHNY and CDR2 is SVGAGI (reference sequence). CDR3 in DNA: TGTGCCAGCGCCCCCACAGGGGGAAGAAACACCATATATTTT. Encoded protein: CASAPTGGRNTIYF.

The chain joins TRBV6-1 to TRBJ1-1; 7 bases line up with TRBD1. The germline CDR1 and CDR2 sequences are MNHNS and SASEGT. The CDR3 contains 13 residues. V shed 10 bases, J shed 1 base, and the junction held 6 bases outside the gene matches. The CDR3 sequence: CATPGGWNTEAFF. The DNA of the CDR3 is TGTGCCACCCCAGGGGGTTGGAACACTGAAGCTTTCTTT.

The V call is TRBV2, the J call TRBJ1-3, with D perhaps matching TRBD1 (6 bases). Between the trimmed V and J ends, which lost 4 bases and 0 bases, there was a span of 13 bases. The CDR3 totals 16 residues. Germline CDR1 reads SNHLY; CDR2 reads FYNNEI. CDR3 sequence: CASSVYQGLSGNTIYF. DNA for the CDR3: TGTGCCAGCAGTGTGTACCAGGGGCTCTCTGGAAACACCATATATTTT.

The chain combines TRBV7-8 with TRBJ1-3; D uncertain. The CDR3 contains 12 residues. Germline CDR1 and CDR2: SGHVS and FQNEAQ. V was cut by 3 bases and J by 2 bases, with 2 bases left in between. Here the CDR3 reads CASSFAGNTIYF. The CDR3 bases are TGTGCCAGCAGCTTCGCTGGAAACACCATATATTTT.

This clone is a singleton in its sample. In nucleotides, the CDR3 is TGTGCCAGCGGCCGGGATAGCAATCAGCCCCAGCATTTT. Its translation: CASGRDSNQPQHF. The chain couples TRBV7-9 to TRBJ1-5; unclear D gene. Trimming took 8 bases from V and 0 from J, leaving 8 bases between them. Germline CDR1 reads SEHNR; CDR2 reads FQNEAQ (reference sequence). This CDR3 contains 13 residues.

The rearrangement links TRBV6-4 to TRBJ2-1, with 7 positions matching TRBD2. The CDR3 extends over 14 amino acids. V was pared by 4 bases and J by 8 bases, with 8 bases of the junction left unmatched. Germline CDR1 and CDR2: MRHNA and SNTAGT. The CDR3 region is CASSVGLAVYEQFF. The CDR3 DNA follows: TGTGCCAGCAGTGTAGGGCTAGCGGTATATGAGCAGTTCTTC.